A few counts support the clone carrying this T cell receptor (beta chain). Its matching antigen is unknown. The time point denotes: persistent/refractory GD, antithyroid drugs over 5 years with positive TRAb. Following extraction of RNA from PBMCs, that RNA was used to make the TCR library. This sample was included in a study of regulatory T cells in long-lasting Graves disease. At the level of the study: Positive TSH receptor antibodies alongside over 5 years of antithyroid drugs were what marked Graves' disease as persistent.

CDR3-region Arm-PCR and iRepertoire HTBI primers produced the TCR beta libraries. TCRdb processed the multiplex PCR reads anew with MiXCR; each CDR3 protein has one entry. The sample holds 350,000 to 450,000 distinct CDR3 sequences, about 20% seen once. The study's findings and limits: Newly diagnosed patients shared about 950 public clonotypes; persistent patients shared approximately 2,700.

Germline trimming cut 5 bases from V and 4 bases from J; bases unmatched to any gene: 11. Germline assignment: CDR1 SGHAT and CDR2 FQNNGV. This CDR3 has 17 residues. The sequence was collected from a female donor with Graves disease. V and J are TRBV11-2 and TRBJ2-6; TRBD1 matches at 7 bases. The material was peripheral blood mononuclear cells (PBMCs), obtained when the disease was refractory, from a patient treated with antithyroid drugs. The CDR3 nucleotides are TGTGCCAGCAGCCCGGAACTCACAGGGGTCGGGGCCAACGTCCTGACTTTC. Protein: CASSPELTGVGANVLTF.